This TCR beta chain was identified during a study of shared clonotypes between healthy human individuals. Germline CDR1 GTSNPN, CDR2 SVGIG (reference sequence). J gave up 1 base and V 0 bases, and 8 bases lay outside the gene matches. The CDR3 extends over 16 amino acids. Assay: immunoSEQ multiplex PCR; the TCRdb copy retains only in-frame clones and omits some. The sample records approximately 2.5 million clones, roughly 93% being singletons. The chain recombines TRBV30 with TRBJ2-7; 8 bases fit TRBD2. The sequence derives from a man aged 18 to 30 in good health. Some clones in this sample may be carry-over from other donors' samples. The sample consisted of naive CD4+ T cells from PBMCs. Subset: CD45RA+ positively selected. The CDR3 nucleotides are TGTGCCTGGAGTGTACGAGGGAGCGGGAGTTCCTACGAGCAGTACTTC. It translates to CAWSVRGSGSSYEQYF.